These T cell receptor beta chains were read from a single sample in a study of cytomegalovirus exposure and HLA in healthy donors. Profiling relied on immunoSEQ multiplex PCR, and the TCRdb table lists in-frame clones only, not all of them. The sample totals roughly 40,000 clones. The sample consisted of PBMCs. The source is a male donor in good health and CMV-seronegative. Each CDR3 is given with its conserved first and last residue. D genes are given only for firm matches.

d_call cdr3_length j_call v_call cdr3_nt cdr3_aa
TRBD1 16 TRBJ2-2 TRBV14 TGTGCCAGCAGCCTTAGGACAGGGGCGAACACCGGGGAGCTGTTTTTT CASSLRTGANTGELFF
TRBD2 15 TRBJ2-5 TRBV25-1 TGTGCCAGCAGTGATTTGGGACTAGGGGAAGAGACCCAGTACTTC CASSDLGLGEETQYF
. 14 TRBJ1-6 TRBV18 TGTGCCACCAACCGGGACACAGGAAATTCACCCCTCCACTTT CATNRDTGNSPLHF
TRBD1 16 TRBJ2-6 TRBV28 TGTGCCAGCAGTCCGGGACAGCTGACTGGGGCCAACGTCCTGACTTTC CASSPGQLTGANVLTF
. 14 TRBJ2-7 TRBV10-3 TGTGCCATCAGTGAGCCCGACAGAGCCTACGAGCAGTACTTC CAISEPDRAYEQYF
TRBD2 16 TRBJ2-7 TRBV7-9 TGTGCCAGCAGCAGCCGGACTAGCGGGAGCTCCTACGAGCAGTACTTC CASSSRTSGSSYEQYF
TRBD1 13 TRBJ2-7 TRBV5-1 TGCGCCAGCAGCAGGTGGGGACAGAACGAGCAGTACTTC CASSRWGQNEQYF
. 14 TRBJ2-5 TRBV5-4 TGTGCCAGCAGCAGCACAGGAATCCAAGAGACCCAGTACTTC CASSSTGIQETQYF
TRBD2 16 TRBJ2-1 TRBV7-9 TGTGCCAGCAGCACAGTCAGCGGGAGGGTCGGGGATGAGCAGTTCTTC CASSTVSGRVGDEQFF
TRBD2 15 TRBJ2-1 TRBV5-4 TGTGCCATCAGGCGCCCGGGACTAGCGATAAATGAGCAGTTCTTC CAIRRPGLAINEQFF
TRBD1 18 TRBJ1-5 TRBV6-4 TGTGCCAGCAGTACCGGGACAGGGGGCGAGGCGAGCAATCAGCCCCAGCATTTT CASSTGTGGEASNQPQHF
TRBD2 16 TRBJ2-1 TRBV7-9 TGTGCCAGCAGCGTAATAGCGGGAACCTCTCATAATGAGCAGTTCTTC CASSVIAGTSHNEQFF
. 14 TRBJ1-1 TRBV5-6 TGTGCCACCACAAACACGATCCTGAACACTGAAGCTTTCTTT CATTNTILNTEAFF
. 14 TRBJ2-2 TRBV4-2 TGTGCCAGCAGCCAAGCGACTAGTCTGGGGGAGCTGTTTTTT CASSQATSLGELFF
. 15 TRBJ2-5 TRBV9 TGTGCCAGCAGCGAGGCCCCCACTGGGGGCGAGACCCAGTACTTC CASSEAPTGGETQYF
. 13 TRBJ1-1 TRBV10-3 TGTGCCATCAGCGCCGCGGGCGACACTGAAGCTTTCTTT CAISAAGDTEAFF
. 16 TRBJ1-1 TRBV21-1 TGTGCCAGCAGCAAAGTTGGTGGACATTGGAACACTGAAGCTTTCTTT CASSKVGGHWNTEAFF
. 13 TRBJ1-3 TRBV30 TGTGCGTTTGGGCGGGAGTCTGGAAACACCATATATTTT CAFGRESGNTIYF
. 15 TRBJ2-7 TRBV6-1 TGTGCCAGCAGTGAAGCCTCCAGCAGGTCTGTCGAGCAGTACTTC CASSEASSRSVEQYF
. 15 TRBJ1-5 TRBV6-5 TGTGCCAGCAGCCCAAGACAGGTTAGCAATCAGCCCCAGCATTTT CASSPRQVSNQPQHF
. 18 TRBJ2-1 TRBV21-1 TGTGCCAGCAGCAATGGGGCTAAGCCGGACCCCCGGTTGTTTGAGCAGTTCTTC CASSNGAKPDPRLFEQFF
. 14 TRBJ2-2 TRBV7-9 TGTGCCAGCAGCAGGCGGTCCAGGGACGGGGAGCTGTTTTTT CASSRRSRDGELFF
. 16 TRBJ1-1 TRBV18 TGTGCCAGCTCACCACAAAAGCAGGGCCTGGGGACTGAAGCTTTCTTT CASSPQKQGLGTEAFF
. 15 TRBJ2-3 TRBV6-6 TGTGCCAGCAGTAACCTAGGTTTTTTCACAGATACGCAGTATTTT CASSNLGFFTDTQYF
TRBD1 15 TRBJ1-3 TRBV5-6 TGTGCCAGCAGCGGAACAGGGGCTTATGGAAACACCATATATTTT CASSGTGAYGNTIYF
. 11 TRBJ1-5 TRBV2 TGTGCCAGCAGTGGAGATCAGCCCCAGCATTTT CASSGDQPQHF
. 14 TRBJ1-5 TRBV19 TGTGCCAGTAGTGTGGGGAGAAGCAATCAGCCCCAGCATTTT CASSVGRSNQPQHF
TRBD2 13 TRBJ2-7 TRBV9 TGTGCCAGCAGCAGTGGGGGGGTTTACGAGCAGTACTTC CASSSGGVYEQYF
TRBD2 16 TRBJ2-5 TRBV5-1 TGCGCCAGCAGCTTGGGCGCTAGCGGGCTGGGAGAGACCCAGTACTTC CASSLGASGLGETQYF
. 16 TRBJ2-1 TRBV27 TGTGCCAGCAGTTCACAGGTGGGGACACCCTACAATGAGCAGTTCTTC CASSSQVGTPYNEQFF
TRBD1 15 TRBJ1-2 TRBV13 TGTGCCAGCAGCACCCGATGGCAGGGGGCAGTCGGCTACACCTTC CASSTRWQGAVGYTF